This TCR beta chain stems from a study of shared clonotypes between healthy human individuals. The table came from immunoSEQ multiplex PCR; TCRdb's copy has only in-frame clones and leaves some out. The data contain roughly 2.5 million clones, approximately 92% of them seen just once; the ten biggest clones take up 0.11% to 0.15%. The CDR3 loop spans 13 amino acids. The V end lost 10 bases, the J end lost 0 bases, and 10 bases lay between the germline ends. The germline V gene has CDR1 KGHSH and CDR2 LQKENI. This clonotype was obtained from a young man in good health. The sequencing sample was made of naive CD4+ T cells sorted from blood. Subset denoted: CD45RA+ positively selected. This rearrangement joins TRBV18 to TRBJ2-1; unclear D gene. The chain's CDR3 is CATGASSYNEQFF. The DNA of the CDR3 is TGTGCCACCGGTGCGAGCTCCTACAATGAGCAGTTCTTC.